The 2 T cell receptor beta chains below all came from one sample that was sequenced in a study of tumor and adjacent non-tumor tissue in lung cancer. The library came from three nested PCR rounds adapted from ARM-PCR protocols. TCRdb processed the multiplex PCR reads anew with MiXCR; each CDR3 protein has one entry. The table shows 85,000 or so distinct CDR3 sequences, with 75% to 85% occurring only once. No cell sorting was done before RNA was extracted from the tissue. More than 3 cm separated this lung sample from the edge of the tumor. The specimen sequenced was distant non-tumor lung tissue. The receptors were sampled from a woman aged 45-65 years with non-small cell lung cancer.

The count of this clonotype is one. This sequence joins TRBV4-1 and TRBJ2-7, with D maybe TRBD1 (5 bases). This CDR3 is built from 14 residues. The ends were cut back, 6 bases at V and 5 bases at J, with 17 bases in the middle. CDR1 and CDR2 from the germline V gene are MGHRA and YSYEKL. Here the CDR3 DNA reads TGCGCCAGCAGTCTGGCAGGGAAAGGGCACGAGCAGTACTTC. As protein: CASSLAGKGHEQYF.

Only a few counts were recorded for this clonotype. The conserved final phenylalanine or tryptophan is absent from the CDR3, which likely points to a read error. The CDR3 loop is CGGWDNQETQYL. The CDR3, as DNA: TGTGGGGGGTGGGACAACCAAGAGACCCAGTACTTA. V is TRBV29-1 and J is TRBJ2-5; D assignment may be TRBD1 or TRBD2 (6 bases each). The CDR3 has 12 amino acids. Germline CDR1 is SQVTM and CDR2 is ANQGSEA.